This T cell receptor beta chain emerged from a study of cytomegalovirus exposure and HLA in healthy donors. Study in general: From 150 million to 200 million T cells, an earlier analysis saw 110 million or so unique TCR beta sequences. For the approximately 410 genotyped donors, about 79% fell within the Caucasian-associated ancestry cluster.

Regarding this clone: Its antigen remains unknown.

The PCR contained 60 Vbeta and 13 Jbeta primers. Libraries were prepared by immunoSEQ multiplex PCR; TCRdb keeps only in-frame clonotypes and omits some of them. The table shows 99,000 or so clones, with approximately 69% occurring only once. Study-wide results and limits: One variant, a missense change in DCLRE1C, was linked in a later analysis to TCR beta V- and J-gene trimming.

Germline loops: CDR1 SGHVS, CDR2 FNYEAQ. Losses at the gene ends were 2 bases for V and 4 bases for J; bases not matched to a gene: 11. The length of the CDR3 is 18 residues. V usage is TRBV7-6 and J usage is TRBJ2-1; TRBD2 matches at 10 bases. The sample comprised PBMCs. This sequence was found in a man aged 30-40 years in good health and CMV-seronegative. The CDR3: CASSLSQPRTSGYNEQFF. The CDR3 coding sequence is TGTGCCAGCAGCTTATCCCAACCTCGGACTAGCGGTTACAATGAGCAGTTCTTC.